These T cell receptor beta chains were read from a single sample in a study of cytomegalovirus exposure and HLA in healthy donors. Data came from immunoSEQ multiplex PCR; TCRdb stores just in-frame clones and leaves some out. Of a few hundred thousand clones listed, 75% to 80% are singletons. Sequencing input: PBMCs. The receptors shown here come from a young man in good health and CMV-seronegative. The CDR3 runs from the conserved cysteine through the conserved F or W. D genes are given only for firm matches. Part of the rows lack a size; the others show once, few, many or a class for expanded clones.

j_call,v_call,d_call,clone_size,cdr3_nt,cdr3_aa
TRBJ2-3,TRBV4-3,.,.,TGCGCCAGCAGCCCCCAATGGGCTACAGATACGCAGTATTTT,CASSPQWATDTQYF
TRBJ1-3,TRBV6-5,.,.,TGTGCCAGCAGCCAAGACAGGCGAAACACCATATATTTT,CASSQDRRNTIYF
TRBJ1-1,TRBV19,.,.,TGTGCCAGTAGTAGGGCCATTGAAGCTTTCTTT,CASSRAIEAFF
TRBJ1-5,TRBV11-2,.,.,TGTGCCAGCAGCACACTCGGGCAGCCCCAGCATTTT,CASSTLGQPQHF
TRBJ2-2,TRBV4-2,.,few,TGTGCCAGCAGTCTAGAACCACAGGGCGCCACCGGGGAGCTGTTTTTT,CASSLEPQGATGELFF
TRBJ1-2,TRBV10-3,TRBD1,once,TGTGCCATCAGTGAGGGGACAGAATATGGCTACACCTTC,CAISEGTEYGYTF
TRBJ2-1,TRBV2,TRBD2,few,TGTGCCAGCAGTTATTCGGGACTAGCGGGGATTTACAATGAGCAGTTCTTC,CASSYSGLAGIYNEQFF
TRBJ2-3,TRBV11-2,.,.,TGTGCCAGCAGCTTAGATTTCAACTCCCGCACAGATACGCAGTATTTT,CASSLDFNSRTDTQYF
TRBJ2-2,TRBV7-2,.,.,TGTGCCAGCAGACCTGGACAACAGGAGCTGTTTTTT,CASRPGQQELFF
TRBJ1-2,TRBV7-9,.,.,TGTGCCAGCAGCTTCACAGGGCACTATGGCTACACCTTC,CASSFTGHYGYTF
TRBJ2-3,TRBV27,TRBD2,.,TGTGCCAGCGGGGGACTAGCGGGCGCAGATACGCAGTATTTT,CASGGLAGADTQYF
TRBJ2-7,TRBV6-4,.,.,TGTGCCAGCAGTGACTCGCCCACGAGAAGAGTGAACTACGAGCAGTACTTC,CASSDSPTRRVNYEQYF
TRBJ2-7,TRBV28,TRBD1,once,TGTGCCAGCATCTCGTCACAGGGGACAAGGGAGCAGTACTTC,CASISSQGTREQYF
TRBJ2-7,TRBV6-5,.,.,TGTGCCAGCAGTTCAGGGGTGTATCACCACGAGCAGTACTTC,CASSSGVYHHEQYF
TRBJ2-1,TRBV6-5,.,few,TGTGCAAGCAGTTCAGGTACCTACAATGAGCAGTTCTTC,CASSSGTYNEQFF
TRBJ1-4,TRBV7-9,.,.,TGTGCCAGCAGCTTAGGCCGGGGGGCAACTAATGAAAAACTGTTTTTT,CASSLGRGATNEKLFF
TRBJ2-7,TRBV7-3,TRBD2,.,TGTGCCAGCAGCTTAATGCCGGTTGGACTAGCGGGGGTCTACGAGCAGTACTTC,CASSLMPVGLAGVYEQYF
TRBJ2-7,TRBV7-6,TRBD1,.,TGTGCCAGCAGCGACGGACAGGCCGGCTACGAGCAGTACTTC,CASSDGQAGYEQYF
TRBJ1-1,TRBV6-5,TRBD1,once,TGTGCCAGCAGTGCCCGGGACAGGGTTGGTGAAGCTTTCTTT,CASSARDRVGEAFF
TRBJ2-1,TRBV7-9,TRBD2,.,TGTGCCAGCAGCGGGACTAGCAATGAGCAGTTCTTC,CASSGTSNEQFF
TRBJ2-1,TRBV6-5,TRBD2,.,TGTGCCAGCAGCGGGACTAACAATGAGCAGTTCTTC,CASSGTNNEQFF
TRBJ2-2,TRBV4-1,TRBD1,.,TGCGCCAGCAGTTATGACAGGGGCACCGGGGAGCTGTTTTTT,CASSYDRGTGELFF
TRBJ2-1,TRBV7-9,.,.,TGTGCCAGCAGCTTAGCGTGGATGCGGGATTCTACTGGGGCCAATGAGCAGTTCTTC,CASSLAWMRDSTGANEQFF
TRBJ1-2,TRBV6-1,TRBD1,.,TGTGCCAGCACTGAACCACAGGGGTGGAATGGCTACACCTTC,CASTEPQGWNGYTF